A selection of T cell receptor beta chains follows, all from one sample in a study of blood T cell repertoires in COVID-19. The table came from immunoSEQ multiplex PCR; TCRdb's copy has only in-frame clones and leaves some out. The sample contains 100,000 to 120,000 clones, nearly 90% of which appear only once. Sequenced input: peripheral blood. The source of these receptors is a woman between 65 and 79 years old who had recovered from COVID-19. CDR3s include the opening cysteine and the closing phenylalanine or tryptophan. The order of the fields is J gene, clone size, V gene, D gene, CDR3 protein, CDR3 DNA. The D gene is left open where the match is weak. Size is stated for part of the rows, as once, few or many counts, or as a class when the clone is expanded.

>TRBJ2-7|NA|TRBV6-1|NA
CASSEGYRASSEQYF
TGTGCCAGCAGTGAAGGTTACAGGGCCAGCTCCGAGCAGTACTTC
>TRBJ2-3|NA|TRBV5-8|NA
CASSLPPPGTDTQYF
TGTGCCAGCAGCTTGCCACCACCGGGCACAGATACGCAGTATTTT
>TRBJ2-1|NA|TRBV19|TRBD2
CASSSSGGTYNEQFF
TGTGCCAGTAGTTCTAGCGGGGGCACCTACAATGAGCAGTTCTTC
>TRBJ1-4|NA|TRBV28|NA
CASSLGLDGGKLFF
TGTGCCAGCAGTCTCGGACTTGATGGTGGAAAACTGTTTTTT
>TRBJ2-5|NA|TRBV7-8|NA
CASSLGTVQETQYF
TGTGCCAGCAGCTTAGGTACAGTCCAAGAGACCCAGTACTTC
>TRBJ2-1|once|TRBV19|NA
CASSLPEQFF
TGTGCCAGTAGTCTACCAGAGCAGTTCTTC
>TRBJ2-7|NA|TRBV5-6|NA
CASSRSPTYEQYF
TGTGCCAGCAGCCGGAGTCCGACCTACGAGCAGTACTTC
>TRBJ2-3|NA|TRBV30|NA
CAWSVRGPLDTQYF
TGTGCCTGGAGTGTAAGGGGTCCCTTGGATACGCAGTATTTT
>TRBJ2-1|NA|TRBV15|TRBD2
CATSRGSGGRSYNEQFF
TGTGCCACCAGCAGAGGGTCGGGGGGGCGATCCTACAATGAGCAGTTCTTC
>TRBJ1-4|NA|TRBV18|TRBD1
CASSKTGHNEKLFF
TGTGCCAGCTCGAAGACAGGGCATAATGAAAAACTGTTTTTT
>TRBJ2-3|NA|TRBV6-6|NA
CASRTLGAGADTQYF
TGTGCCAGCAGGACTCTGGGAGCCGGGGCAGATACGCAGTATTTT